This T cell receptor (beta chain) was observed in a study of STAT5B mutations in CD4+ large granular lymphocyte leukemia. Findings and caveats of the study: No patients shared main leukemic clonotypes, though roughly 25% appeared at low frequency elsewhere. 8/27 top patient clones versus 2/35 control clones were TRBV06-family. Patient CD4-sorted repertoires stayed more clonal than healthy ones after leukemic-clone removal.

This CDR3 contains 15 residues. Germline CDR1 reads SGHRS; CDR2 reads YFSETQ. The V and J ends lost 3 bases and 0 bases, in that order; junction bases with no gene match: 3. TCRdb's table, derived via immunoSEQ multiplex PCR, lists solely in-frame clones and lacks some. The table shows roughly 30,000 clones, with roughly three quarters occurring only once. Of note for this clone: Its antigen is still unknown.

The source is a human donor in good health. Sequenced input: CD4+ T cells from blood buffy coats. This chain links TRBV5-1 with TRBJ2-7, with 10 bases lining up with TRBD2. The CDR3: CASSYGTSASYEQYF. CDR3 DNA: TGCGCCAGCAGCTACGGGACTAGCGCCTCCTACGAGCAGTACTTC.